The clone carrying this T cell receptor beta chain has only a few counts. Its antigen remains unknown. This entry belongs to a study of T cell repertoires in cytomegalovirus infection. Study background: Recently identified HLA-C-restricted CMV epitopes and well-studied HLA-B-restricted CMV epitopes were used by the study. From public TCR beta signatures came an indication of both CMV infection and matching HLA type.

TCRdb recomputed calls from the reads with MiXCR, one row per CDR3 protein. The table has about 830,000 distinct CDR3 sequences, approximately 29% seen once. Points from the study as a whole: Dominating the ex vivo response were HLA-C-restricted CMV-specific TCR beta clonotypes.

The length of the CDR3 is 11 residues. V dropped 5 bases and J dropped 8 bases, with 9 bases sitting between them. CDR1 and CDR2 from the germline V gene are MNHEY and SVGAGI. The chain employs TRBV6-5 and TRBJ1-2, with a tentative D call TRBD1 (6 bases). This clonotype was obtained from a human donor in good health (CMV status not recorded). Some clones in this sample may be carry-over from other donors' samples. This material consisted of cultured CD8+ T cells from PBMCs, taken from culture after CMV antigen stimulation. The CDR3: CASSTGYGYTF. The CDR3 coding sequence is TGTGCCAGCAGTACAGGGTACGGCTACACCTTC.